The next 2 T cell receptor beta chains were all read from a single sample in a study of blood T cell repertoires in COVID-19. The assay was immunoSEQ multiplex PCR, and TCRdb's table has in-frame clones only and misses some. The data show approximately 210,000 clones, about four fifths seen once. The sample taken for sequencing was PBMCs or T cells enriched from blood (not recorded which). The receptors were gathered from a woman aged 45-65 years with acute COVID-19.

DNA for the CDR3: TGTGCCAGCAGTCAGACGCTAGGGGGCCGGTATGGCTACACCTTC. Its protein is CASSQTLGGRYGYTF. The chain has TRBV7-2 and TRBJ1-2; TRBD1 matches at 7 bases. This CDR3 is 15 amino acids long. Per germline, CDR1 SGHTA and CDR2 FQGNSA. The V gene end was trimmed by 6 bases and the J gene end by 5 bases; junction bases not matched to a gene: 12. Variable domain in full (rest from reference TRBV7-2 and TRBJ1-2): GAGVSQSPSNKVTEKGKDVELRCDPISGHTALYWYRQSLGQGLEFLIYFQGNSAPDKSGLPSDRFSAERTGGSVSTLTIQRTQQEDSAVYLCASSQTLGGRYGYTFGSGTRLTVV.

The chain is built from TRBV29-1 and TRBJ1-2, with D tentatively TRBD1 (5 bases). V was cut by 7 bases and J by 5 bases, with 17 bases left in between. CDR3 length equals 13 residues. Germline V lookup: CDR1 SQVTM, CDR2 ANQGSEA. The CDR3 region has the DNA TGCAGCGCAACTCAGGGCTCTGGGTATGGCTACACCTTC. It encodes CSATQGSGYGYTF. The full variable domain, completed using reference TRBV29-1 and TRBJ1-2, is SAVISQKPSRDICQRGTSLTIQCQVDSQVTMMFWYRQQPGQSLTLIATANQGSEATYESGFVIDKFPISRPNLTFSTLTVSNMSPEDSSIYLCSATQGSGYGYTFGSGTRLTVV.